These T cell receptor beta chains were read from a single sample in a study of glioma-infiltrating T cells after dendritic cell vaccination. Sequenced by immunoSEQ multiplex PCR; TCRdb stores in-frame clones only, minus some. The sample holds about 63,000 clones; more than 75% are singletons and the top ten take more than 8.5%. This specimen consisted of blood, obtained after dendritic cell vaccination. The origin of the receptors is a human donor with glioblastoma. Both conserved end residues are trimmed from each CDR3.

v_call,j_call,cdr3_aa
TRBV7-2,TRBJ2-2,ASSPSSGGITGELF
TRBV5-1,TRBJ2-3,ASSLVPGASTDTQY
TRBV27,TRBJ2-7,ASSSGQGVNEQY
TRBV5-8,TRBJ2-4,ASSWTGNIQY
TRBV19,TRBJ2-2,ASSISGNTGELF
TRBV19,TRBJ1-5,ASSMMARVLTQH
TRBV25-1,TRBJ2-7,ASSEDREQYEQY
TRBV7-9,TRBJ2-1,ASSPGGAPGNEQF
TRBV5-1,TRBJ1-2,ASSPQGRGNGYT
TRBV30,TRBJ1-6,AWTAGGTYNSPLH
TRBV11-3,TRBJ1-1,ASAENPGDTEAF
TRBV6-5,TRBJ1-2,ASSYSGRANYGYT
TRBV28,TRBJ1-5,ASNGGRTADQPQH
TRBV29-1,TRBJ2-7,SVAPGRGYEQY
TRBV9,TRBJ1-2,ASSTPWEKGPNYGYT
TRBV6-1,TRBJ2-4,ASSASAKRGLVNIQY
TRBV7-8,TRBJ2-5,ASSSVRGTRGEETQY
TRBV7-8,TRBJ1-2,ASSLAPDRAVSYGYT
TRBV7-6,TRBJ1-2,ASGSLVGGPNYGYT
TRBV18,TRBJ1-5,ASSALQGGDQPQH
TRBV5-4,TRBJ2-3,ASSQPGTSTDTQY
TRBV7-6,TRBJ2-7,ASSLATGATYEQY
TRBV28,TRBJ2-7,ASSDGGWGEQY
TRBV20-1,TRBJ2-4,SARRGIQY
TRBV5-1,TRBJ2-7,ASSLWGTSGDYEQY
TRBV4-1,TRBJ2-7,ASSQELLAARHSYEQY
TRBV13,TRBJ2-5,ASSGLTGDDAYEATQY
TRBV11-2,TRBJ2-4,ASRESWRAKNIQY
TRBV21-1,TRBJ1-5,ASSKEEGASNQPQH